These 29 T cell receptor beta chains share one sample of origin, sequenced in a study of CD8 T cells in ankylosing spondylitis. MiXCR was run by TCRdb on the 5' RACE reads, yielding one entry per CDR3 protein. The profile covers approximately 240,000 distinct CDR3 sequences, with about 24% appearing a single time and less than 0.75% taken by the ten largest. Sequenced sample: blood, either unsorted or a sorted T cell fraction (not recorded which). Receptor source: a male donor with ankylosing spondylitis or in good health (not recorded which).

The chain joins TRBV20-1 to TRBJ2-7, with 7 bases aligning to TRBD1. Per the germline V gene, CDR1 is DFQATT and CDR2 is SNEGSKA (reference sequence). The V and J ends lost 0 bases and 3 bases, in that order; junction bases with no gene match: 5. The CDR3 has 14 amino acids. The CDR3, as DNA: TGCAGTGCTAGAGATGGGGACAGCCTCTACGAGCAGTACTTC. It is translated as CSARDGDSLYEQYF.

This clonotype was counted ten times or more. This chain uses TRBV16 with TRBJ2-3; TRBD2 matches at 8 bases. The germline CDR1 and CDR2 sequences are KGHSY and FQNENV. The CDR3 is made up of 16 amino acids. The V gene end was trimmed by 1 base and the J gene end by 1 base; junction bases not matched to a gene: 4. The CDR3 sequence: CASSQFSGIRTDTQYF. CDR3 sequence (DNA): TGTGCCAGCAGCCAATTTAGCGGGATTCGCACAGATACGCAGTATTTT.

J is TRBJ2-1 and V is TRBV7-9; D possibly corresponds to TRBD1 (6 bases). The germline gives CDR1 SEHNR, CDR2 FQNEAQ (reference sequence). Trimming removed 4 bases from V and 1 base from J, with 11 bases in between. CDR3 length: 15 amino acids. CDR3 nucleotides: TGTGCCAGCAGCTACTCAGGGGAATCCTACAATGAGCAGTTCTTC. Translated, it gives CASSYSGESYNEQFF.

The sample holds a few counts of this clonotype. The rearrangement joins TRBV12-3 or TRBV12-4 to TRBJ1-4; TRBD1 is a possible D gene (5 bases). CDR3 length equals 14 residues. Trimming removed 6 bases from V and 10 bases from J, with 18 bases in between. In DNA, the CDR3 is TGTGCCAGCAGGGTGATCACCGGGGCGTCAAAACTGTTTTTT. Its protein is CASRVITGASKLFF.

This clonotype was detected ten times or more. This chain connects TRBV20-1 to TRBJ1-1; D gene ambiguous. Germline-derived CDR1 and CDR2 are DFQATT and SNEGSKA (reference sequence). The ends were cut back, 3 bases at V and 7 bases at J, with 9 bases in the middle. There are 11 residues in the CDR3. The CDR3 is CSASYIDEAFF. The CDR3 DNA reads TGCAGTGCTAGCTATATTGATGAAGCTTTCTTT.

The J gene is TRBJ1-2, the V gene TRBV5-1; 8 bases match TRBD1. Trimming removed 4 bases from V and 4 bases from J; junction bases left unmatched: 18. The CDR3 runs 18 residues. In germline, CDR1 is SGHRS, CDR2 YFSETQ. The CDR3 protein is CASSPLSGRGQGTYGYTF. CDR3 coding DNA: TGCGCCAGCAGCCCGCTCTCTGGGCGCGGACAGGGAACCTATGGCTACACCTTC.

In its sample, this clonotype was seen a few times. DNA of the CDR3: TGCAGCGTTGACCTAGTCACAGATACGCAGTATTTT. Translated, it gives CSVDLVTDTQYF. The V and J genes are TRBV29-1 and TRBJ2-3; D unclear. Deletions cut 3 bases from V and 2 bases from J, with 6 bases between. Germline loops: CDR1 SQVTM, CDR2 ANQGSEA. The CDR3 spans 12 residues.

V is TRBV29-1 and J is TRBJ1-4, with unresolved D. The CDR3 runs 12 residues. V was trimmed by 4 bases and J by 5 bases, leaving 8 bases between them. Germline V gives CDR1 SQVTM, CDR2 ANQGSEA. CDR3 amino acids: CSVVVENEKLFF. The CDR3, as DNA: TGCAGCGTTGTGGTCGAAAATGAAAAACTGTTTTTT.

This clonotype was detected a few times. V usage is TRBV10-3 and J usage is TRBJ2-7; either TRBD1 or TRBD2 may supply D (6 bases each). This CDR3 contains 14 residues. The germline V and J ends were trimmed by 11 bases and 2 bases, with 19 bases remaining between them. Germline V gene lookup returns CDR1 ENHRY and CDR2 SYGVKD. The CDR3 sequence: CAATGSGATYEQYF. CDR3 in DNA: TGTGCCGCCACAGGATCGGGGGCTACCTACGAGCAGTACTTC.

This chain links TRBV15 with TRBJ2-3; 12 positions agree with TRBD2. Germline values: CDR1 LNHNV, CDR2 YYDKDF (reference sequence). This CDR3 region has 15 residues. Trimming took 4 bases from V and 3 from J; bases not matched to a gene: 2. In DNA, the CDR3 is TGTGCCACCAGCACCGGACTAGCGGGGACAGATACGCAGTATTTT. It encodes CATSTGLAGTDTQYF. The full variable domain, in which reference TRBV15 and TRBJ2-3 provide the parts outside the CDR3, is DAMVIQNPRYQVTQFGKPVTLSCSQTLNHNVMYWYQQKSSQAPKLLFHYYDKDFNNEADTPDNFQSRRPNTSFCFLDIRSPGLGDTAMYLCATSTGLAGTDTQYFGPGTRLTVL.

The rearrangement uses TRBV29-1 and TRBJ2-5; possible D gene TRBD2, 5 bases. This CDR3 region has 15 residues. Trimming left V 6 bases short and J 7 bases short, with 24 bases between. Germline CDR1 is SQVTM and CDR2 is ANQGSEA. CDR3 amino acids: CSVLRVGLQRATQYF. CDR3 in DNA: TGCAGCGTGTTGAGGGTCGGCCTTCAGCGTGCGACCCAGTACTTC.

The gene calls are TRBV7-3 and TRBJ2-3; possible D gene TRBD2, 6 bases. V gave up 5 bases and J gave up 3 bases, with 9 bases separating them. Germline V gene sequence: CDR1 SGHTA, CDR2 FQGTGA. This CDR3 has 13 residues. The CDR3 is CASSTGTTDTQYF. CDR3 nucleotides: TGTGCCAGCAGCACCGGGACTACAGATACGCAGTATTTT.

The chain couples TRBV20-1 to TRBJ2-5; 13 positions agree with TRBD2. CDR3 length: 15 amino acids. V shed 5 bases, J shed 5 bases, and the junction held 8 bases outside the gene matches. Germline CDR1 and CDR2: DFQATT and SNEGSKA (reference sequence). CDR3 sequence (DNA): TGCAGTGCTGGGGGGACTAGCGGGGATGGTGAGACCCAGTACTTC. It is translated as CSAGGTSGDGETQYF.

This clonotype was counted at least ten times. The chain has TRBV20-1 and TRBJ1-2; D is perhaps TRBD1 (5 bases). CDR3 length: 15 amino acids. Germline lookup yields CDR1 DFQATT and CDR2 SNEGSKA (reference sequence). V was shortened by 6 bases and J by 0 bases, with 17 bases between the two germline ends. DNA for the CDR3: TGCAGTGCAAACTCCGGGACTCAATCTAACTATGGCTACACCTTC. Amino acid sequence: CSANSGTQSNYGYTF.

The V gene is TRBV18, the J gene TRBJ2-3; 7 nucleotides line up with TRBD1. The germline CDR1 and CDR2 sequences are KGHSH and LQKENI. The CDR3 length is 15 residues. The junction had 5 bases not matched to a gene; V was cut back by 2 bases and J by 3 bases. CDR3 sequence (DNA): TGTGCCAGCTCACCAGGGGACAGAACTACAGATACGCAGTATTTT. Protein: CASSPGDRTTDTQYF.

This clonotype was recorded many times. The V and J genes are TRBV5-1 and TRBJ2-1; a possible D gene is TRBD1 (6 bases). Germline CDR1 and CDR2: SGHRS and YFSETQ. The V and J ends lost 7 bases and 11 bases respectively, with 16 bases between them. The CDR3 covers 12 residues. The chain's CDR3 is CASGFGGTQQFF. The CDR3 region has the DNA TGCGCCAGCGGGTTCGGTGGGACACAGCAGTTCTTC.

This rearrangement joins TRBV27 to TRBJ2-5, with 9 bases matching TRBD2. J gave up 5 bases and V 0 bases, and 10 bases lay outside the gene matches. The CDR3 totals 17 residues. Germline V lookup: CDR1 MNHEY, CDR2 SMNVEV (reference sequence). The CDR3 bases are TGTGCCAGCAGTTTATCGTGGGCGGGGGGGCCACGGGAGACCCAGTACTTC. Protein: CASSLSWAGGPRETQYF.

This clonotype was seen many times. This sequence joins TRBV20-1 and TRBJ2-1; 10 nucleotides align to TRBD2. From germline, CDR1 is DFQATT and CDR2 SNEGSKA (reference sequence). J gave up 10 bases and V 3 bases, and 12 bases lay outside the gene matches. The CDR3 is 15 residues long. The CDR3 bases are TGCAGTGCTAGTCTCCCTTCTAGCGGGGGAGGGGAGCAGTTCTTC. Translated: CSASLPSSGGGEQFF.

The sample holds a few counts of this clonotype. For the CDR3, the DNA is TGTGCCAGCAGTGAACAGGGAACCGGAGAGACCCAGTACTTC. This translates into CASSEQGTGETQYF. The chain joins TRBV12-3 or TRBV12-4 to TRBJ2-5; TRBD1 might be the D (6 bases). Between the trimmed V and J ends, which lost 5 bases and 4 bases, there was a span of 14 bases. The CDR3 length is 14 residues.

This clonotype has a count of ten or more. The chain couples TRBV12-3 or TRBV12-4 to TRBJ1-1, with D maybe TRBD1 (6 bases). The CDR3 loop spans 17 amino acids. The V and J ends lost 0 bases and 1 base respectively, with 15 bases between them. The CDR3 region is CASSLALRTAWNTEAFF. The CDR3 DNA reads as TGTGCCAGCAGTTTAGCGCTCCGGACAGCTTGGAACACTGAAGCTTTCTTT.

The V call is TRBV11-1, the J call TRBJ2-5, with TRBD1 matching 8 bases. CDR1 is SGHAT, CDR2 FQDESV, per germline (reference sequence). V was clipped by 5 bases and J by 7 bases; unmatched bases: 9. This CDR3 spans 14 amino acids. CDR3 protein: CASSPGQGRGTQYF. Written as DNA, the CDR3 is TGTGCCAGCAGCCCCGGACAGGGCAGGGGGACCCAGTACTTC.

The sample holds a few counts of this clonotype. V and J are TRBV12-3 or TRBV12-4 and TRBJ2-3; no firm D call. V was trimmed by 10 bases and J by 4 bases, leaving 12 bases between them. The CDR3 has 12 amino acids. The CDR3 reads CATVRSADTQYF. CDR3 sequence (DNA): TGTGCCACCGTAAGGAGTGCAGATACGCAGTATTTT.

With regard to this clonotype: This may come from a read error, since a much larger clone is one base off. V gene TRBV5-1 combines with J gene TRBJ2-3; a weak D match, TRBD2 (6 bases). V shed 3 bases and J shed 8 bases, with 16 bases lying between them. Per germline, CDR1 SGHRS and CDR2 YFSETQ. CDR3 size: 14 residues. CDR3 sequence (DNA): TGCGCCAGCAGCTATCGGGACCCCGGGGGTACGCAGTATTTT. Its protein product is CASSYRDPGGTQYF.

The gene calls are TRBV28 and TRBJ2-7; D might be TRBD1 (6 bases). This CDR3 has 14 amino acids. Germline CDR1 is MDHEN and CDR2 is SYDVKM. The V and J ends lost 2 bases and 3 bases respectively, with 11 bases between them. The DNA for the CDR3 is TGTGCCAGCAGTTTAGGGGGCACGATCTACGAGCAGTACTTC. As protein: CASSLGGTIYEQYF.

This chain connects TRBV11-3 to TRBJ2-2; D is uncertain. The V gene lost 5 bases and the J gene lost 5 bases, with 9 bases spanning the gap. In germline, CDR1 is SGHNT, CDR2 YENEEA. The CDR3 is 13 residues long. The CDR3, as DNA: TGTGCCAGCAGCAAAACCAGTACCGGGGAGCTGTTTTTT. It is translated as CASSKTSTGELFF.

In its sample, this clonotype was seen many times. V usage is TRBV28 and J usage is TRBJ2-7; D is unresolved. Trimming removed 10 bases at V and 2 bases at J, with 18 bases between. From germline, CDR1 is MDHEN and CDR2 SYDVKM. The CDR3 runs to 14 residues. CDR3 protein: CATLVSIHPYEQYF. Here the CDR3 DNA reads TGTGCCACCCTAGTGTCCATACATCCCTACGAGCAGTACTTC.

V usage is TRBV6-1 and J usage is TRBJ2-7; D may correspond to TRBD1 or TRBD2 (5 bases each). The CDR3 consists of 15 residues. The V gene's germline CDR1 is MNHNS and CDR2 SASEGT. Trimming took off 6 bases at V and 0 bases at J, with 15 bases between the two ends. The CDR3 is CASRPGTVSSYEQYF. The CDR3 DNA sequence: TGTGCCAGCAGACCCGGGACGGTGAGCTCCTACGAGCAGTACTTC.

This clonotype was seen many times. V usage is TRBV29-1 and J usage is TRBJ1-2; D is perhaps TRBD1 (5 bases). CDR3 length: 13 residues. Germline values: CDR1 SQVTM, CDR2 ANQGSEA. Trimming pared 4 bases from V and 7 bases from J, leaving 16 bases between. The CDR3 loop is CSVAARADLGYTF. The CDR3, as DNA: TGCAGCGTTGCAGCCAGGGCGGACCTTGGCTACACCTTC.

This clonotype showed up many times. CDR3 protein: CASSSFHLTPTAYNSPLHF. The CDR3 DNA follows: TGTGCCAGCAGCTCATTTCATTTGACCCCGACAGCGTATAATTCACCCCTCCACTTT. This chain connects TRBV11-2 to TRBJ1-6; TRBD1 is a possible D gene (5 bases). The CDR3 has 19 residues. V was pared by 4 bases and J by 4 bases, with 23 bases between. CDR1 is SGHAT, CDR2 FQNNGV, per germline. The entire variable domain, with the rest obtained from reference TRBV11-2 and TRBJ1-6, is as follows: EAGVAQSPRYKIIEKRQSVAFWCNPISGHATLYWYQQILGQGPKLLIQFQNNGVVDDSQLPKDRFSAERLKGVDSTLKIQPAKLEDSAVYLCASSSFHLTPTAYNSPLHFGNGTRLTVT.